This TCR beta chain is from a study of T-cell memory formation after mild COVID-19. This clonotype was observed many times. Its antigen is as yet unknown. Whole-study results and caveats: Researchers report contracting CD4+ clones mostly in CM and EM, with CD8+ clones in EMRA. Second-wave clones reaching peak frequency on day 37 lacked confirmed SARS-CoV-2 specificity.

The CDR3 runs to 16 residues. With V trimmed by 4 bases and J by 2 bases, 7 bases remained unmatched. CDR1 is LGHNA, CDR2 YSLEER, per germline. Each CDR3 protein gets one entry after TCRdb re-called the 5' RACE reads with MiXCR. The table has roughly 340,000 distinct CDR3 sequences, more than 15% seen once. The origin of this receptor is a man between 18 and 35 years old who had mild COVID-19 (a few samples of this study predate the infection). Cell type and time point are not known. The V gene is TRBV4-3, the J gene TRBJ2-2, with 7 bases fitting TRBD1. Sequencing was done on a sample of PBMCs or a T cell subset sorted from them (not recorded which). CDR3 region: CASSRRDSQNTGELFF. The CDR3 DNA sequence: TGCGCCAGCAGCCGACGGGACAGTCAAAACACCGGGGAGCTGTTTTTT.